The source of this T cell receptor (beta chain) is a study of T-cell reconstitution after alpha-beta-depleted transplantation in children. Points from the study as a whole: Reports say that about two months after transplant, the alpha-beta T cells came out of several hundred graft clones that had expanded. Elevated TCRbeta diversity at day 60 was traced, in some patients, to surviving recipient T cells and thymic progenitors.

The TCRbeta library was prepared with unique molecular identifiers. A single record per CDR3 protein comes from TCRdb applying MiXCR to the PCR reads. In the table there are about 260,000 distinct CDR3 sequences, roughly 11% of which are singletons. Notes on this clonotype: The target antigen is unknown.

Germline V CDR1 and CDR2: LGHNA, YSLEER. This CDR3 comprises 15 residues. With 5 bases clipped from V and 6 bases from J, the junction kept 9 bases outside the gene matches. Sequencing used peripheral blood, obtained 180 days after TCRalphabeta/CD19-depleted stem cell transplant. This TCR was recovered from a male patient aged 2 to 9 who had a stem cell transplant for chronic granulomatous disease, so the T cells may come from the graft donor. This chain connects TRBV4-3 to TRBJ2-1, with 8 nucleotides matching TRBD2. CDR3 nucleotide sequence: TGCGCCAGCAGCAGAATAGCGGGGTGCTCCAATGAGCAGTTCTTC. This sequence encodes CASSRIAGCSNEQFF.